One sample yielded the 29 T cell receptor beta chains listed below, sequenced in a study of T cell responses to AZD1222 COVID-19 vaccine. The repertoire was sequenced with immunoSEQ multiplex PCR; TCRdb's copy has only in-frame clones and lacks some. The table records under 150,000 clones, 93% of them present only once. Sequences were derived from peripheral blood, sampled on day 0 of AZD1222 vaccination. These receptors were obtained from an adult in good health.

The J gene is TRBJ2-7, the V gene TRBV27, with 7 nucleotides matching TRBD2. CDR3 length: 14 amino acids. Trimming cost V 6 bases and J 8 bases; bases outside gene matches: 13. Germline V gives CDR1 MNHEY, CDR2 SMNVEV (reference sequence). The CDR3 DNA reads as TGTGCCAGCAGCGCTAGAGGGAGGGCCGAGAAGCAGTACTTC. Residues: CASSARGRAEKQYF.

The J gene is TRBJ1-1, the V gene TRBV28; tentatively, D is TRBD1 (5 bases). Germline CDR1 reads MDHEN; CDR2 reads SYDVKM. V dropped 2 bases and J dropped 10 bases, with 11 bases sitting between them. There are 12 residues in the CDR3. CDR3 protein: CASSLIRGSAFF. The CDR3 coding sequence is TGTGCCAGCAGTTTAATCCGGGGGTCAGCTTTCTTT.

The chain combines TRBV27 with TRBJ2-7; 9 nucleotides line up with TRBD1. V trimming: 5 bases; J trimming: 3 bases; junction bases outside the gene matches: 8. The CDR3 length is 15 residues. Looked up from germline, CDR1 is MNHEY and CDR2 is SMNVEV (reference sequence). CDR3 sequence reads: CASSPSGTGRYEQYF. DNA for the CDR3: TGTGCCAGCAGTCCCTCCGGGACAGGGCGCTACGAGCAGTACTTC.

The chain couples TRBV4-2 to TRBJ1-1; D is uncertain. In germline, CDR1 is LGHNA, CDR2 YNFKEQ. Trimming removed 0 bases at V and 3 bases at J, with 11 bases between. The CDR3 covers 15 residues. The CDR3 sequence is CASSQEVPDHTEAFF. The CDR3, as DNA: TGTGCCAGCAGCCAAGAAGTTCCTGATCACACTGAAGCTTTCTTT.

This chain's CDR3 is CASSDLQGGDEKLFF. The DNA of the CDR3 is TGCGCCAGCAGTGACTTACAGGGGGGGGATGAAAAACTGTTTTTT. V gene TRBV10-1 combines with J gene TRBJ1-4; 8 bases are a match to TRBD1. Germline V gives CDR1 WNHNN, CDR2 SYGVQD (reference sequence). J gave up 6 bases and V 3 bases, and 6 bases lay outside the gene matches. This CDR3 has 15 residues.

The CDR3 DNA is TGTGCCAGTAGTATAGGACCGACCCAAGAGACCCAGTACTTC. It is translated as CASSIGPTQETQYF. J is TRBJ2-5 and V is TRBV19; D remains ambiguous. V lost 1 base, J lost 1 base, and 7 bases lay in between. The germline V gene encodes CDR1 LNHDA and CDR2 SQIVND (reference sequence). CDR3 size: 14 residues.

The chain employs TRBV2 and TRBJ2-6, with a tentative D call TRBD2 (5 bases). The germline V gene encodes CDR1 SNHLY and CDR2 FYNNEI. The CDR3 is made up of 16 amino acids. V shed 2 bases and J shed 4 bases, with 12 bases lying between them. The CDR3 protein is CASSETGGSGANVLTF. In DNA form, the CDR3 reads TGTGCCAGCAGTGAAACCGGAGGCTCCGGGGCCAACGTCCTGACTTTC.

V and J are TRBV14 and TRBJ1-2, with no clear D. The ends were cut back, 1 base at V and 8 bases at J, with 11 bases in the middle. Germline loops: CDR1 SGHDN, CDR2 FVKESK. This CDR3 has 13 residues. DNA for the CDR3: TGTGCCAGCAGCCAAGGGTCGTACGGAGGCTACACCTTC. Translating gives CASSQGSYGGYTF.

The gene calls are TRBV12-3 or TRBV12-4 and TRBJ1-4, with D hard to call. V lost 3 bases, J lost 8 bases, and 7 bases lay in between. This CDR3 region has 12 residues. The CDR3 region is CASSFGWEKLFF. DNA for the CDR3: TGTGCCAGCAGTTTCGGGTGGGAAAAACTGTTTTTT.

The chain is built from TRBV10-3 and TRBJ2-5; TRBD2 aligns across 14 bases. CDR3 length: 17 amino acids. The germline gives CDR1 ENHRY, CDR2 SYGVKD. V was pared by 2 bases and J by 5 bases, with 7 bases of the junction left unmatched. DNA of the CDR3: TGTGCCATCAGTGAGGCCGGACTAGCGGGAGGAGGGGAGACCCAGTACTTC. This translates into CAISEAGLAGGGETQYF.

V usage is TRBV28 and J usage is TRBJ1-6; the match to TRBD1 covers 10 bases. Germline loops: CDR1 MDHEN, CDR2 SYDVKM. The V segment lost 5 bases and the J segment 7 bases; nucleotides outside the gene matches: 5. CDR3 length: 15 amino acids. CDR3 in DNA: TGTGCCAGCAGTCCCTGGACAGGGGGAAATTCACCCCTCCACTTT. This encodes CASSPWTGGNSPLHF.

The chain uses TRBV2 and TRBJ2-5; no reliable D call. Per the germline V gene, CDR1 is SNHLY and CDR2 is FYNNEI. This CDR3 has 14 amino acids. V shed 3 bases and J shed 5 bases, with 13 bases lying between them. The chain's CDR3 is CASSDFAFRETQYF. CDR3 in DNA: TGTGCCAGCAGTGACTTTGCCTTCCGGGAGACCCAGTACTTC.

This clone showed up just a few times. The chain uses TRBV5-5 and TRBJ1-3; TRBD1 matches at 7 bases. Losses at the gene ends were 1 base for V and 0 bases for J; bases not matched to a gene: 10. The germline V gene encodes CDR1 SGHKS and CDR2 YYEKEE (reference sequence). The CDR3 runs 18 residues. The chain's CDR3 is CASSLRRPGQSSGNTIYF. Here the CDR3 DNA reads TGTGCCAGCAGCTTGAGGCGTCCGGGACAGAGCTCTGGAAACACCATATATTTT.

V usage is TRBV2 and J usage is TRBJ2-7; D might be TRBD1 (6 bases). Germline V gives CDR1 SNHLY, CDR2 FYNNEI. V lost 6 bases and J lost 1, with 13 bases in between. The CDR3 contains 14 residues. CDR3 sequence reads: CASSLTGHSYEQYF. DNA of the CDR3: TGTGCCAGCAGCCTGACAGGACATTCCTACGAGCAGTACTTC.

CDR3 sequence: CASSIFGLNQPQHF. As DNA, the CDR3 is TGTGCCAGCAGCATTTTCGGGCTTAATCAGCCCCAGCATTTT. The chain uses TRBV21-1 and TRBJ1-5. TRBV21-1 is flagged as a pseudogene. The CDR3 contains 14 residues.

This clone was detected only a few times. This rearrangement joins TRBV5-1 to TRBJ2-1; 12 bases fit TRBD1. The V and J ends lost 5 bases and 2 bases, in that order; junction bases with no gene match: 5. The CDR3 is 16 amino acids. From germline, CDR1 is SGHRS and CDR2 YFSETQ. CDR3 DNA sequence: TGCGCCAGCAGTCCCGGGACAGGGGGCCCCTACAATGAGCAGTTCTTC. It is translated as CASSPGTGGPYNEQFF.

This chain connects TRBV19 to TRBJ1-3; no clear D gene. CDR3 length: 13 amino acids. Germline loops: CDR1 LNHDA, CDR2 SQIVND (reference sequence). The V end was cut by 5 bases, the J end by 0 bases, with 5 bases between. CDR3 sequence: CASSLSSGNTIYF. DNA for the CDR3: TGTGCCAGTAGTTTGAGCTCTGGAAACACCATATATTTT. The full variable domain, in which reference TRBV19 and TRBJ1-3 provide the parts outside the CDR3, is DGGITQSPKYLFRKEGQNVTLSCEQNLNHDAMYWYRQDPGQGLRLIYYSQIVNDFQKGDIAEGYSVSREKKESFPLTVTSAQKNPTAFYLCASSLSSGNTIYFGEGSWLTVV.

V is TRBV5-1 and J is TRBJ2-1, with D possibly being TRBD2 (6 bases). Between the trimmed V and J ends, which lost 3 bases and 8 bases, there was a span of 21 bases. CDR1 is SGHRS, CDR2 YFSETQ, per germline. CDR3 length equals 16 residues. As DNA, the CDR3 is TGCGCCAGCAGCTCGATGGAGGGCGCCCCGTGGGATGAGCAGTTCTTC. Amino acids: CASSSMEGAPWDEQFF.

The rearrangement links TRBV15 to TRBJ1-5, with 7 bases fitting TRBD1. This CDR3 comprises 19 residues. The V and J ends lost 0 bases and 0 bases, in that order; junction bases with no gene match: 11. Germline values: CDR1 LNHNV, CDR2 YYDKDF (reference sequence). CDR3 coding DNA: TGTGCCACCAGCAGAGATCTTCGGCAGGGGGTAGGTAGCAATCAGCCCCAGCATTTT. Residues: CATSRDLRQGVGSNQPQHF.

The chain carries TRBV9 and TRBJ2-3; the match to TRBD2 covers 8 bases. Germline values: CDR1 SGDLS, CDR2 YYNGEE. This CDR3 has 15 residues. The junction had 4 bases not matched to a gene; V was cut back by 1 base and J by 3 bases. As DNA, the CDR3 is TGTGCCAGCAGCGTAAACGTAGCGGGAACAGATACGCAGTATTTT. The encoded protein is CASSVNVAGTDTQYF. Together with reference TRBV9 and TRBJ2-3, the CDR3 gives the full variable domain: DSGVTQTPKHLITATGQRVTLRCSPRSGDLSVYWYQQSLDQGLQFLIQYYNGEERAKGNILERFSAQQFPDLHSELNLSSLELGDSALYFCASSVNVAGTDTQYFGPGTRLTVL.

V and J are TRBV29-1 and TRBJ1-1, with no clear D. Germline values: CDR1 SQVTM, CDR2 ANQGSEA. V was shortened by 4 bases and J by 4 bases, with 7 bases between the two germline ends. This CDR3 has 11 amino acids. This CDR3 is CSVVMSTEAFF. The CDR3 nucleotides read TGCAGCGTTGTAATGAGCACTGAAGCTTTCTTT.

The chain has TRBV25-1 and TRBJ1-4; 8 bases are a match to TRBD1. The germline V gene encodes CDR1 MGHDK and CDR2 SYGVNS. V dropped 4 bases and J dropped 5; count of bases not matched to a gene: 6. The CDR3 is 15 residues long. The CDR3 reads CASSAGQGMNEKLFF. CDR3 DNA sequence: TGTGCCAGCAGTGCCGGACAGGGAATGAATGAAAAACTGTTTTTT.

The chain is built from TRBV28 and TRBJ1-2; D is ambiguous. This CDR3 contains 13 residues. Trimming pared 2 bases from V and 5 bases from J, leaving 9 bases between. Germline values: CDR1 MDHEN, CDR2 SYDVKM. This chain's CDR3 is CASSLEQTYGYTF. The CDR3 nucleotides are TGTGCCAGCAGTTTAGAACAGACTTATGGCTACACCTTC.

The chain recombines TRBV29-1 with TRBJ1-3; no clear D gene. Trimming took off 8 bases at V and 0 bases at J, with 8 bases between the two ends. CDR1 is SQVTM and CDR2 is ANQGSEA in the germline V gene. This CDR3 has 12 residues. CDR3 coding DNA: TGCAGCAGCAGAGACTCTGGAAACACCATATATTTT. Translating gives CSSRDSGNTIYF. Full variable domain (outside the CDR3, taken from reference TRBV29-1 and TRBJ1-3): SAVISQKPSRDICQRGTSLTIQCQVDSQVTMMFWYRQQPGQSLTLIATANQGSEATYESGFVIDKFPISRPNLTFSTLTVSNMSPEDSSIYLCSSRDSGNTIYFGEGSWLTVV.

This sequence joins TRBV3-1 (or the pseudogene TRBV3-2) and TRBJ2-3, with 10 bases fitting TRBD2. The CDR3 has 16 amino acids. Germline V gene data show CDR1 as LGHDT and CDR2 as YNNKEL (reference sequence). With V trimmed by 3 bases and J by 2 bases, 5 bases remained unmatched. The CDR3 sequence is CASSHPLAGFTDTQYF. The CDR3 coding sequence is TGTGCCAGCAGCCACCCACTAGCGGGATTCACAGATACGCAGTATTTT.

V is TRBV2 and J is TRBJ2-1; no definite D call. Germline V gives CDR1 SNHLY, CDR2 FYNNEI. The CDR3 length is 13 residues. V was cut by 4 bases and J by 5 bases, with 9 bases left in between. The CDR3 reads CASSVFSNNEQFF. CDR3 DNA: TGTGCCAGCAGTGTTTTTAGCAACAATGAGCAGTTCTTC.

The chain combines TRBV28 with TRBJ2-1; D remains ambiguous. CDR1 is MDHEN, CDR2 SYDVKM, per germline. The CDR3 contains 16 residues. Trimming took off 2 bases at V and 0 bases at J, with 11 bases between the two ends. CDR3: CASSLGPSSSYNEQFF. The CDR3 coding sequence is TGTGCCAGCAGTTTAGGACCCTCGAGCTCCTACAATGAGCAGTTCTTC.

The chain carries TRBV10-3 and TRBJ2-1; no clear D gene. The CDR3 spans 13 residues. Germline V CDR1 and CDR2: ENHRY, SYGVKD. V lost 2 bases to trimming and J lost 4 bases, with 6 bases between them. CDR3 protein: CAISERAYNEQFF. For the CDR3, the DNA is TGTGCCATCAGTGAGCGGGCTTACAATGAGCAGTTCTTC.

This clone has only one observation. Other DNA sequences from this sample encode an identical CDR3 as well. The chain combines TRBV18 with TRBJ1-3; unclear D gene. This CDR3 contains 12 residues. CDR1 is KGHSH and CDR2 is LQKENI in the germline V gene. Trimming removed 0 bases at V and 3 bases at J, with 0 bases between. CDR3 residues: CASSPPGNTIYF. The DNA of the CDR3 is TGTGCCAGCTCACCACCTGGAAACACCATATATTTT. The full variable domain, its missing parts supplied by reference TRBV18 and TRBJ1-3, is NAGVMQNPRHLVRRRGQEARLRCSPMKGHSHVYWYRQLPEEGLKFMVYLQKENIIDESGMPKERFSAEFPKEGPSILRIQQVVRGDSAAYFCASSPPGNTIYFGEGSWLTVV.